A selection of T cell receptor beta chains follows, all from one sample in a study of patients and donors after allogeneic stem cell transplantation. TCRdb ran MiXCR on the RT-PCR reads and lists one entry per CDR3 protein. The repertoire holds about 960,000 distinct CDR3 sequences, about a sixth seen once, with roughly 6% in the top ten. Material for sequencing was blood, either unsorted or a sorted T cell fraction (not recorded which). These receptors were obtained from a human donor who was either an allogeneic HSCT recipient or a stem cell or donor lymphocyte infusion donor (not recorded which). It is not recorded whose cells these are; they may come from a transplant donor. Each CDR3 is given without its conserved first and last residue. The order of the fields is J gene, CDR3 length, V gene, CDR3 protein.

TRBJ2-3,12,TRBV12-3/TRBV12-4,ASSPRTGTDTQY
TRBJ2-1,13,TRBV7-8,ASSTSGKLDNEQF
TRBJ2-7,11,TRBV6-2/TRBV6-3,ASTPPSSYEQY
TRBJ1-2,10,TRBV20-1,SAPTDNYGYT
TRBJ2-5,12,TRBV7-7,ASSPHRGRAPQY
TRBJ2-6,14,TRBV10-3,AISVSGTAGANVLT
TRBJ2-5,12,TRBV9,ASSPWTSQETQY
TRBJ2-3,12,TRBV9,ASSAQVSSDTQY
TRBJ2-5,14,TRBV5-1,ASSLVPGQRKETQY
TRBJ2-2,14,TRBV10-3,AISARDLRNTGELF
TRBJ2-7,14,TRBV5-1,ASSPQRSTTPYEQY
TRBJ2-3,13,TRBV5-1,ASYFGRGATDTQY
TRBJ2-4,13,TRBV9,ASSSPGEGMGIQY
TRBJ2-3,12,TRBV20-1,SAPRGAVQDTQY
TRBJ2-7,12,TRBV3-1,ASSQDWGLYEQY
TRBJ1-6,13,TRBV19,ASSIGSSYNSPLH
TRBJ1-2,12,TRBV20-1,SAPLGQGAEGYT
TRBJ2-1,13,TRBV9,ASSVVASGSHEQF
TRBJ1-1,11,TRBV2,ASHREMNTEAF
TRBJ1-2,13,TRBV7-9,ASSLGQALDYGYT
TRBJ1-2,13,TRBV6-5,ASSYSAGGNYGYT
TRBJ1-1,12,TRBV12-3/TRBV12-4,ASSLGRGFTEAF
TRBJ1-5,11,TRBV12-3/TRBV12-4,ASIKGYNQPQH
TRBJ1-2,11,TRBV20-1,SASSASFYGYT
TRBJ2-5,9,TRBV2,ASIEGETQY
TRBJ2-1,13,TRBV27,ASSLVGTRHGEQF
TRBJ1-6,11,TRBV12-3/TRBV12-4,ASTLGQGSPLH
TRBJ1-1,9,TRBV6-2/TRBV6-3,ASSPSPEAF
TRBJ2-7,13,TRBV9,ASSPRRSLAYEQY
TRBJ2-7,12,TRBV12-3/TRBV12-4,ATSKVAGGGEQY
TRBJ2-2,13,TRBV12-3/TRBV12-4,ASSVPGHPTGELF
TRBJ1-1,11,TRBV5-1,ASSDAMNTEAF
TRBJ2-7,10,TRBV30,AWSVNVYEQY
TRBJ1-1,10,TRBV20-1,SAREKATEAF
TRBJ2-1,13,TRBV14,ASSQNMLPRLEQF
TRBJ1-1,15,TRBV9,ASSVTGTGGLNTEAF
TRBJ1-2,13,TRBV4-2,ASSPSRSANYGYT
TRBJ2-1,11,TRBV15,ATTWFGANEQF
TRBJ2-3,16,TRBV30,AWSKGGGGPGDGDTQY
TRBJ2-1,11,TRBV24-1,ATSDPRSEGQF
TRBJ1-1,13,TRBV9,ASSGPDSLNTEAF
TRBJ2-7,13,TRBV7-9,ASSPSPRGWYEQY
TRBJ2-3,12,TRBV20-1,SARDPIKADTQY
TRBJ2-5,17,TRBV5-1,ASSSTGGTSSGLQETQY
TRBJ2-7,12,TRBV5-6,ASGEQGAPYEQY
TRBJ2-2,13,TRBV10-2,ASSPTRGGTGELF
TRBJ2-1,12,TRBV3-1,ASQAGVSYNEQF